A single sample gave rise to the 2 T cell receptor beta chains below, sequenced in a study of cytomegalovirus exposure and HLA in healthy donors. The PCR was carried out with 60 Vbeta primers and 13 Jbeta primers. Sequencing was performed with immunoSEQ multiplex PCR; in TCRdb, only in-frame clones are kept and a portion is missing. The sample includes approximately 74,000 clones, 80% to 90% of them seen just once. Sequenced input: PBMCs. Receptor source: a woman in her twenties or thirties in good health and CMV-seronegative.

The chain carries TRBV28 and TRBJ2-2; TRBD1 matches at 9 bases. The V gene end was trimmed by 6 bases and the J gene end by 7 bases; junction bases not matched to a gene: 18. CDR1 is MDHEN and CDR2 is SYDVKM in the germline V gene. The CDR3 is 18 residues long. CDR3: CASSTIRRWDRVGGELFF. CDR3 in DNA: TGTGCCAGCAGCACCATACGCAGATGGGACAGGGTAGGCGGGGAGCTGTTTTTT.

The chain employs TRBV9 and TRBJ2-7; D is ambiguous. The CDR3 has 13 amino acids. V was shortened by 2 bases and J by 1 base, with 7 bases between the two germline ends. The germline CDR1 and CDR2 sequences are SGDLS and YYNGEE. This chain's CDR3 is CASSVGSSYEQYF. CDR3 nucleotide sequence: TGTGCCAGCAGCGTCGGGTCTTCCTACGAGCAGTACTTC. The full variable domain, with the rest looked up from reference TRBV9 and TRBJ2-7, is DSGVTQTPKHLITATGQRVTLRCSPRSGDLSVYWYQQSLDQGLQFLIQYYNGEERAKGNILERFSAQQFPDLHSELNLSSLELGDSALYFCASSVGSSYEQYFGPGTRLTVT.